This T cell receptor (beta chain) was recovered during a study of Graves' ophthalmopathy and Graves' hyperthyroidism. Notes on the study in general: Also, most clonotypes expanded in the thyroid above 0.001 frequency appeared in blood. Ophthalmopathy progression cases were predicted by the model with approximately 70% sensitivity and about 72% specificity.

This clonotype has just one count. The antigen is not known. The TCR beta CDR3 regions underwent amplification from RNA transcripts. First-round RT-PCR used HTBI primers; second-round multiplex PCR followed. TCRdb passed the multiplex PCR reads through MiXCR, listing each CDR3 protein once. The sample lists about 640,000 distinct CDR3 sequences, roughly 39% occurring once. Moderately to severely active ophthalmopathy under 3 months, CAS at least 3, NOSPECS at least 4. Each diagnosis was determined on the basis of clinical symptoms, serum thyroxine, TRAb, thyroid ultrasound and orbital computed tomography. Sequences were obtained from peripheral blood. The sequence was collected from an adult man with Graves' ophthalmopathy.

CDR3 sequence reads: CASSVASGSYNEAFF. In DNA form, the CDR3 reads TGTGCCAGCAGTGTTGCTAGCGGGAGTTACAATGAAGCTTTCTTT. The chain recombines TRBV2 with TRBJ1-1; the D is unclear. The length of the CDR3 is 15 residues. V was clipped by 4 bases and J by 7 bases, with 19 bases between them. Germline V gene data show CDR1 as SNHLY and CDR2 as FYNNEI.